Listed below are T cell receptor beta chains from one sample, sequenced in a study of blood T cell repertoires in COVID-19. The protocol was immunoSEQ multiplex PCR, while the TCRdb copy is restricted to in-frame clones and leaves out a portion. The data hold roughly 400,000 clones, with approximately 90% observed a single time. Sequenced material: PBMCs or T cells enriched from blood (not recorded which). All receptors come from a woman aged 45-60 years who had recovered from COVID-19. Each CDR3 is given with its conserved first and last residue. D genes are given only for firm matches. Only some rows state a clone size, as once, few, many or a class for expanded clones.

clone size: .
D gene: TRBD2
J gene: TRBJ2-1
V gene: TRBV5-1
CDR3 DNA: TGCGCCAGCAGCGACGCGGGGGGATCCTACAATGAGCAGTTCTTC
CDR3 protein: CASSDAGGSYNEQFF

clone size: .
D gene: TRBD1
J gene: TRBJ1-5
V gene: TRBV5-8
CDR3 DNA: TGTGCCAGCAGCTTCAGACAGGGGGCGCGGGTCAATCAGCCCCAGCATTTT
CDR3 protein: CASSFRQGARVNQPQHF

clone size: once
D gene: .
J gene: TRBJ2-3
V gene: TRBV18
CDR3 DNA: TGTGCCAGCTCACCAACAGGCTTCACAGATACGCAGTATTTT
CDR3 protein: CASSPTGFTDTQYF

clone size: few
D gene: .
J gene: TRBJ2-3
V gene: TRBV6-5
CDR3 DNA: TGTGCCAGCAGTTACTCCCCGGGGCGGGGGCAGTATTTT
CDR3 protein: CASSYSPGRGQYF

clone size: .
D gene: .
J gene: TRBJ1-1
V gene: TRBV19
CDR3 DNA: TGTGCCAGTAGTTGGCAGGTCGGCACTGAAGCTTTCTTT
CDR3 protein: CASSWQVGTEAFF

clone size: .
D gene: .
J gene: TRBJ1-1
V gene: TRBV5-1
CDR3 DNA: TGCGCCAGCCTAGGGGGAGGGGGTGATGGCACTGAAGCTTTCTTT
CDR3 protein: CASLGGGGDGTEAFF

clone size: .
D gene: TRBD1
J gene: TRBJ2-1
V gene: TRBV3-1/TRBV3-2
CDR3 DNA: TGTGCCAGCAGCCAAGGATCGTACCGGGACAGGGGGCTTGGGACTATCTCCAATGAGCAGTTCTTC
CDR3 protein: CASSQGSYRDRGLGTISNEQFF

clone size: .
D gene: .
J gene: TRBJ1-2
V gene: TRBV28
CDR3 DNA: TGTGCCAGCAGTCTCTTATATGGCTACACCTTC
CDR3 protein: CASSLLYGYTF

clone size: .
D gene: .
J gene: TRBJ1-2
V gene: TRBV4-1
CDR3 DNA: TGCGCCAGCAGCCAAGACAGGGTTCCAAGCCTGTCCCCTCCCGGCTACACCTTC
CDR3 protein: CASSQDRVPSLSPPGYTF

clone size: .
D gene: TRBD1
J gene: TRBJ1-2
V gene: TRBV13
CDR3 DNA: TGTGCCAGCACGACCGCCACACAGGGGTACTATGGCTACACCTTC
CDR3 protein: CASTTATQGYYGYTF

clone size: .
D gene: TRBD1
J gene: TRBJ1-2
V gene: TRBV3-1/TRBV3-2
CDR3 DNA: TGTGCCAGCAGCCTTCGTCAGGGGGTCGGGGGTAATGGCTACACCTTC
CDR3 protein: CASSLRQGVGGNGYTF

clone size: .
D gene: .
J gene: TRBJ1-3
V gene: TRBV2
CDR3 DNA: TGTGCCAGCAGGCCTGGACAGATCTCTGGAAACACCATATATTTT
CDR3 protein: CASRPGQISGNTIYF

clone size: .
D gene: TRBD2
J gene: TRBJ2-5
V gene: TRBV6-5
CDR3 DNA: TGTGCCAGCAGTTACCGAGCGGGGACCCGGGAGACCCAGTACTTC
CDR3 protein: CASSYRAGTRETQYF

clone size: .
D gene: .
J gene: TRBJ1-2
V gene: TRBV18
CDR3 DNA: TGTGCCAGCTCACGATCAGACTATGGCTACACCTTC
CDR3 protein: CASSRSDYGYTF

clone size: once
D gene: TRBD1
J gene: TRBJ1-3
V gene: TRBV28
CDR3 DNA: TGTGCCAGCAGTTTGGCAGGGGGCTCTGGAAACACCATATATTTT
CDR3 protein: CASSLAGGSGNTIYF

clone size: .
D gene: .
J gene: TRBJ1-1
V gene: TRBV7-2
CDR3 DNA: TGTGCCAGCAGTGTCGGGATACACACTGAAGCTTTCTTT
CDR3 protein: CASSVGIHTEAFF

clone size: .
D gene: .
J gene: TRBJ1-5
V gene: TRBV28
CDR3 DNA: TGTGCCAGCAGTTCGATCCGGGGGAATCGGAATCAGCCCCAGCATTTT
CDR3 protein: CASSSIRGNRNQPQHF

clone size: .
D gene: .
J gene: TRBJ1-3
V gene: TRBV5-1
CDR3 DNA: TGCGCCAGCAGCCCGGGGGAAAACACCATATATTTT
CDR3 protein: CASSPGENTIYF

clone size: few
D gene: .
J gene: TRBJ1-2
V gene: TRBV5-5
CDR3 DNA: TGTGCCAGCAGCTTCTTTGCGGGCTATGGCTACACCTTC
CDR3 protein: CASSFFAGYGYTF

clone size: once
D gene: .
J gene: TRBJ2-5
V gene: TRBV29-1
CDR3 DNA: TGCAGGAACCCTGTAGGGGCCTTGGTCCAAACGATTATCGAGACCCAGTACTTC
CDR3 protein: CRNPVGALVQTIIETQYF

clone size: .
D gene: .
J gene: TRBJ2-6
V gene: TRBV4-3
CDR3 DNA: TGCGCCAGCAGCCAAGAGGACTGGCCTTCTGGGGCCAACGTCCTGACTTTC
CDR3 protein: CASSQEDWPSGANVLTF

clone size: .
D gene: .
J gene: TRBJ2-1
V gene: TRBV7-2
CDR3 DNA: TGTGCCAGCAGCGAAAACGGCTACAATGAGCAGTTCTTC
CDR3 protein: CASSENGYNEQFF

clone size: .
D gene: .
J gene: TRBJ2-2
V gene: TRBV28
CDR3 DNA: TGTGCCAGCAGTCCCCCGGGGAGGCGCGACCAGAACACCGGGGAGCTGTTTTTT
CDR3 protein: CASSPPGRRDQNTGELFF

clone size: .
D gene: TRBD2
J gene: TRBJ2-3
V gene: TRBV5-1
CDR3 DNA: TGCGCCAGCAGCTGGGGGACTAGCGGGATCACAGATACGCAGTATTTT
CDR3 protein: CASSWGTSGITDTQYF

clone size: few
D gene: .
J gene: TRBJ2-2
V gene: TRBV3-1/TRBV3-2
CDR3 DNA: TGTGCCAGCAGCGACCCGGGACTCACGAACACCGGGGAGCTGTTTTTT
CDR3 protein: CASSDPGLTNTGELFF

clone size: .
D gene: .
J gene: TRBJ1-3
V gene: TRBV12-5
CDR3 DNA: TGTGCTAGTGACCCAAGCCCGTCTGGAAACACCATATATTTT
CDR3 protein: CASDPSPSGNTIYF

clone size: .
D gene: .
J gene: TRBJ1-1
V gene: TRBV19
CDR3 DNA: TGTGCCAGTAGTATAGAGGGCGCGACCCCAGCTTTCTTT
CDR3 protein: CASSIEGATPAFF

clone size: .
D gene: .
J gene: TRBJ2-2
V gene: TRBV7-9
CDR3 DNA: TGTGCCAGCAGTACCCGCAGGGTTACCGGGGAGCTGTTTTTT
CDR3 protein: CASSTRRVTGELFF

clone size: .
D gene: .
J gene: TRBJ2-2
V gene: TRBV30
CDR3 DNA: TGTGCCTGGAGATTCGGTCGGGAACTGTTTTTT
CDR3 protein: CAWRFGRELFF

clone size: .
D gene: .
J gene: TRBJ2-7
V gene: TRBV20-1
CDR3 DNA: TGCAGTGCTAGTAAGGCCCAACTATCCTACGAGCAGTACTTC
CDR3 protein: CSASKAQLSYEQYF

clone size: .
D gene: .
J gene: TRBJ1-1
V gene: TRBV27
CDR3 DNA: TGTGCCAGCAGTTTATGGGAGGGGACACGAATTAGACCCAACACTGAAGCTTTCTTT
CDR3 protein: CASSLWEGTRIRPNTEAFF

clone size: .
D gene: TRBD2
J gene: TRBJ2-2
V gene: TRBV7-6
CDR3 DNA: TGTGCCAGCAGGCTAGCGGGGGTCACCGGGGAGCTGTTTTTT
CDR3 protein: CASRLAGVTGELFF

clone size: .
D gene: TRBD1
J gene: TRBJ1-6
V gene: TRBV27
CDR3 DNA: TGTGCCAGCAGTCCAGGACAGGGCTATTCAATTTCACCCCTCCACTTT
CDR3 protein: CASSPGQGYSISPLHF

clone size: .
D gene: .
J gene: TRBJ2-2
V gene: TRBV5-1
CDR3 DNA: TGCGCCAGCAGCCTATCACTAGCTGACACCGGGGAGCTGTTTTTT
CDR3 protein: CASSLSLADTGELFF

clone size: .
D gene: TRBD1
J gene: TRBJ1-2
V gene: TRBV11-3
CDR3 DNA: TGTGCCAGCAGCTACGTCGGGCAGGGGGCTTCCACTAACTATGGCTACACCTTC
CDR3 protein: CASSYVGQGASTNYGYTF

clone size: .
D gene: .
J gene: TRBJ2-7
V gene: TRBV4-3
CDR3 DNA: TGCGCCAGCAGCCGCAGGGTCGCATACGAGCAGTACTTC
CDR3 protein: CASSRRVAYEQYF

clone size: .
D gene: .
J gene: TRBJ2-7
V gene: TRBV6-1
CDR3 DNA: TGTGCCAGCAGTGAAGCGATCTGGACACTTGGCGGCGAGCAGTACTTC
CDR3 protein: CASSEAIWTLGGEQYF

clone size: .
D gene: .
J gene: TRBJ1-1
V gene: TRBV5-6
CDR3 DNA: TGTGCCAGCAGCCCCCTGACGGGTAACACTGAAGCTTTCTTT
CDR3 protein: CASSPLTGNTEAFF

clone size: .
D gene: TRBD1
J gene: TRBJ1-4
V gene: TRBV11-2
CDR3 DNA: TGTGCCAGCAGCTGGACAGGGACAACTAATGAAAAACTGTTTTTT
CDR3 protein: CASSWTGTTNEKLFF

clone size: .
D gene: TRBD1
J gene: TRBJ1-1
V gene: TRBV15
CDR3 DNA: TGTGCCACGACCGGGACAGGGGGCACTGAAGCTTTCTTT
CDR3 protein: CATTGTGGTEAFF

clone size: .
D gene: .
J gene: TRBJ1-2
V gene: TRBV7-8
CDR3 DNA: TGTGCCAGCAGCTTAGCGATTCAGCGTACCGGGGGCTATGGCTACACCTTC
CDR3 protein: CASSLAIQRTGGYGYTF

clone size: .
D gene: TRBD1
J gene: TRBJ1-2
V gene: TRBV3-1/TRBV3-2
CDR3 DNA: TGTGCCAGCAGCCACGGGACAGGACTGAACAAAATCAATGGCTACACCTTC
CDR3 protein: CASSHGTGLNKINGYTF

clone size: once
D gene: .
J gene: TRBJ1-1
V gene: TRBV9
CDR3 DNA: TGTGCCAGCAGCGGCCGGGGGGGAACTGAAGCTTTCTTT
CDR3 protein: CASSGRGGTEAFF

clone size: once
D gene: .
J gene: TRBJ1-4
V gene: TRBV5-5
CDR3 DNA: TGTGCCAGCAGCTTACCCTCAGTGGCAACTAATGAAAAACTGTTTTTT
CDR3 protein: CASSLPSVATNEKLFF

clone size: .
D gene: .
J gene: TRBJ2-2
V gene: TRBV6-5
CDR3 DNA: TGTGCCAGCACTCAAGGACAATCCGGGGAGCTGTTTTTT
CDR3 protein: CASTQGQSGELFF

clone size: .
D gene: TRBD2
J gene: TRBJ2-1
V gene: TRBV11-3
CDR3 DNA: TGTGCCAGCAGCTTAGGTAGCGGGGGGCGGTTCTTC
CDR3 protein: CASSLGSGGRFF

clone size: .
D gene: .
J gene: TRBJ1-2
V gene: TRBV19
CDR3 DNA: TGTGCCAGTAGTCCCATAGGGGGTGGCTACACCTTC
CDR3 protein: CASSPIGGGYTF

clone size: .
D gene: TRBD2
J gene: TRBJ2-7
V gene: TRBV6-5
CDR3 DNA: TGTGCCAGCAGCTCACTAGCGGGGGCCCTCCACGAGCAGTACTTC
CDR3 protein: CASSSLAGALHEQYF

clone size: once
D gene: .
J gene: TRBJ1-2
V gene: TRBV27
CDR3 DNA: TGTGCCAGCAGTTTGAGCGGGGGAGCGGACTATGGCTACACCTTC
CDR3 protein: CASSLSGGADYGYTF

clone size: .
D gene: .
J gene: TRBJ2-4
V gene: TRBV6-9
CDR3 DNA: TGTGCCAGCAGACACCCTCTATCCAACGTAGGGGACATTCAGTACTTC
CDR3 protein: CASRHPLSNVGDIQYF

clone size: .
D gene: TRBD1
J gene: TRBJ1-1
V gene: TRBV6-2/TRBV6-3
CDR3 DNA: TGTGCCAGCAGTTATTTGGGGACAGCGTTGATCACTGAAGCTTTCTTT
CDR3 protein: CASSYLGTALITEAFF

clone size: .
D gene: TRBD1
J gene: TRBJ2-1
V gene: TRBV7-2
CDR3 DNA: TGTGCCAGCAGCGAACGGGACAGCTCCTACAATGAGCAGTTCTTC
CDR3 protein: CASSERDSSYNEQFF

clone size: few
D gene: .
J gene: TRBJ1-3
V gene: TRBV6-5
CDR3 DNA: TGTGCCTCCCGGGGAGGGGACACCATATATTTT
CDR3 protein: CASRGGDTIYF

clone size: .
D gene: .
J gene: TRBJ1-2
V gene: TRBV5-1
CDR3 DNA: TGCGCCAGCAGCTTTGGAGGGGCTGGGGATGGCTACACCTTC
CDR3 protein: CASSFGGAGDGYTF

clone size: .
D gene: TRBD2
J gene: TRBJ2-3
V gene: TRBV7-3
CDR3 DNA: TGTGCCAGCAGCTTAACCTTAGCGGGGGGCACAGATACGCAGTATTTT
CDR3 protein: CASSLTLAGGTDTQYF

clone size: once
D gene: TRBD1
J gene: TRBJ1-1
V gene: TRBV6-5
CDR3 DNA: TGTGCCAGCAGCACGGACAGGGTCACTGAAGCTTTCTTT
CDR3 protein: CASSTDRVTEAFF

clone size: .
D gene: TRBD1
J gene: TRBJ2-7
V gene: TRBV5-1
CDR3 DNA: TGCGCCAGCAGCTTCGCCGACGGACAGGGTTACGAGCAGTACTTC
CDR3 protein: CASSFADGQGYEQYF

clone size: .
D gene: TRBD1
J gene: TRBJ2-7
V gene: TRBV11-2
CDR3 DNA: TGTGCCAGCAGCTACTACGGGACAGGCGAAAACCCCTACGAGCAGTACTTC
CDR3 protein: CASSYYGTGENPYEQYF

clone size: .
D gene: .
J gene: TRBJ1-4
V gene: TRBV5-6
CDR3 DNA: TGTGCCAGCAGCTTGACGGGGATGAATGAAAAACTGTTTTTT
CDR3 protein: CASSLTGMNEKLFF